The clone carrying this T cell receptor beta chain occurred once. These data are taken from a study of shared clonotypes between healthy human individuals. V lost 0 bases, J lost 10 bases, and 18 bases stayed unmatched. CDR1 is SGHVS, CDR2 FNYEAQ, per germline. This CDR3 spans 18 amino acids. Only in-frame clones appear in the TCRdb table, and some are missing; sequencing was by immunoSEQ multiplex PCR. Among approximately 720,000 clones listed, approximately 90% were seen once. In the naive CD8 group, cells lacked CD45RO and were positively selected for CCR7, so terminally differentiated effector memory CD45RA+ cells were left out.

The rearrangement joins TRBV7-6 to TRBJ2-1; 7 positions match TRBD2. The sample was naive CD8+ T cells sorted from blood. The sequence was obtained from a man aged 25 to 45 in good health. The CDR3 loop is CASSLALGVSGPTEEQFF. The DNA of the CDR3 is TGTGCCAGCAGCTTAGCGCTTGGTGTTAGCGGGCCTACAGAGGAGCAGTTCTTC. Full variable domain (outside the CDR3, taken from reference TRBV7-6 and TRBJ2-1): GAGVSQSPRYKVTKRGQDVALRCDPISGHVSLYWYRQALGQGPEFLTYFNYEAQQDKSGLPNDRFSAERPEGSISTLTIQRTEQRDSAMYRCASSLALGVSGPTEEQFFGPGTRLTVL.